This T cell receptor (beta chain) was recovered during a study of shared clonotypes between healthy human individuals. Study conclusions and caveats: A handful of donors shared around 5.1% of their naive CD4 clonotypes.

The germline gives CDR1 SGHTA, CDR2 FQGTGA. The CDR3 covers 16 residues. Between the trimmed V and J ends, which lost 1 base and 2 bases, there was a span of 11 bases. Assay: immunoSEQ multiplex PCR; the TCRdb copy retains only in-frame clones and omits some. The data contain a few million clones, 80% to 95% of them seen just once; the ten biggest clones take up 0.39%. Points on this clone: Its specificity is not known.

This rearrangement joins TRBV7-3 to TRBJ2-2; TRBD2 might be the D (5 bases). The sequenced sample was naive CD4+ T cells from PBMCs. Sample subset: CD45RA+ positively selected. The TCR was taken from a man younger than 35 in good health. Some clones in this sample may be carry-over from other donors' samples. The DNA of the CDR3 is TGTGCCAGCAGCTTAAATATTGGGAGCAACACCGGGGAGCTGTTTTTT. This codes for CASSLNIGSNTGELFF. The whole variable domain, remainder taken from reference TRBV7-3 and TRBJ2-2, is GAGVSQTPSNKVTEKGKYVELRCDPISGHTALYWYRQSLGQGPEFLIYFQGTGAADDSGLPNDRFFAVRPEGSVSTLKIQRTERGDSAVYLCASSLNIGSNTGELFFGEGSRLTVL.